The entry below describes one T cell receptor beta chain. The data originate from a study of T cell changes during pregnancy in multiple sclerosis. The CDR3 totals 16 residues. Germline V lookup: CDR1 MNHEY, CDR2 SMNVEV (reference sequence). V shed 8 bases, J shed 0 bases, and the junction held 9 bases outside the gene matches. Using immunoSEQ multiplex PCR, the repertoire was profiled, and TCRdb retains in-frame clones only, with some absent. Counted here are more than 60,000 clones, 90% to 95% occurring once; the ten biggest clones make up around 0.9%. The chain links TRBV27 to TRBJ2-2; 7 bases match TRBD2. The sequenced sample was peripheral blood, obtained before pregnancy. The TCR originated in a female donor with multiple sclerosis, enrolled in a pregnancy study. The DNA for the CDR3 is TGTGCCAGCGCCCGACGAGCGGGGACGAACACCGGGGAGCTGTTTTTT. The encoded protein is CASARRAGTNTGELFF.